The next 19 T cell receptor beta chains were all read from a single sample in a study of patients and donors after allogeneic stem cell transplantation. TCRdb recomputed calls from the RT-PCR reads with MiXCR, one row per CDR3 protein. The sample gives about a million distinct CDR3 sequences, about a sixth of which show up once; 5% to 6.5% is in the top ten. Sequencing used blood, either unsorted or a sorted T cell fraction (not recorded which). The receptors come from a human donor who was either an allogeneic HSCT recipient or a stem cell or donor lymphocyte infusion donor (not recorded which). It is not recorded whose cells these are; they may come from a transplant donor.

This sequence joins TRBV4-3 and TRBJ1-4; the match to TRBD1 covers 8 bases. V was clipped by 3 bases and J by 6 bases; unmatched bases: 6. The CDR3 totals 15 residues. The germline CDR1 and CDR2 sequences are LGHNA and YSLEER. The CDR3 region has the DNA TGCGCCAGCAGCCATAGGACAGGGTTATATGAAAAACTGTTTTTT. Translated: CASSHRTGLYEKLFF.

The chain couples TRBV6-2 or TRBV6-3 to TRBJ2-7, with D hard to call. The CDR3 sequence is 12 residues long. Germline lookup yields CDR1 MNHEY and CDR2 SVGEGT. Trimming removed 5 bases from V and 3 bases from J, with 8 bases in between. The CDR3 nucleotides are TGTGCCAGCAGTCCCCACCGCTACGAGCAGTACTTC. This codes for CASSPHRYEQYF.

The chain employs TRBV29-1 and TRBJ2-3, with D perhaps being TRBD1 or TRBD2 (5 bases each). V lost 1 base and J 2 bases, leaving 19 bases between the germline ends. CDR1 and CDR2 from the germline V gene are SQVTM and ANQGSEA. The CDR3 loop spans 17 amino acids. For the CDR3, the DNA is TGCAGCGTTGAAGGGATACAGGACTCCCTTCCCACAGATACGCAGTATTTT. Translation: CSVEGIQDSLPTDTQYF.

This rearrangement joins TRBV7-9 to TRBJ2-4, with D perhaps matching TRBD2 (7 bases). CDR3 length: 17 amino acids. CDR1 SEHNR and CDR2 FQNEAQ come from the germline V gene (reference sequence). V lost 5 bases, J lost 0 bases, and 17 bases lay in between. The CDR3 bases are TGTGCCAGCAGCCCCATAGGGGGACTACTAGCCAAAAACATTCAGTACTTC. This codes for CASSPIGGLLAKNIQYF.

The V call is TRBV11-1, the J call TRBJ2-1; the match to TRBD2 covers 11 bases. The CDR3 consists of 15 residues. The junction had 5 bases not matched to a gene; V was cut back by 7 bases and J by 3 bases. CDR1 and CDR2 from the germline V gene are SGHAT and FQDESV (reference sequence). For the CDR3, the DNA is TGTGCCAGCATTGTCGGGACTAGCGGCTACAATGAGCAGTTCTTC. Translating it yields CASIVGTSGYNEQFF.

This chain connects TRBV6-4 to TRBJ2-2, with 7 bases lining up with TRBD2. Germline CDR1 is MRHNA and CDR2 is SNTAGT. The CDR3 has 13 amino acids. The V segment lost 6 bases and the J segment 4 bases; nucleotides outside the gene matches: 2. In DNA form, the CDR3 reads TGTGCCAGCAGCCGGGAGGTCACCGGGGAGCTGTTTTTT. Translating it yields CASSREVTGELFF.

This clonotype came up a few times. The genes are TRBV12-3 or TRBV12-4 and TRBJ1-2, with TRBD1 identical over 7 bases. The CDR3 is 14 residues long. The junction had 8 bases not matched to a gene; V was cut back by 6 bases and J by 4 bases. The DNA for the CDR3 is TGTGCCAGCAGCCGTACAGGGGCCGGCTATGGCTACACCTTC. This gives the protein CASSRTGAGYGYTF.

This clonotype turned up a few times. The gene calls are TRBV4-1 and TRBJ2-3, with a possible D match to TRBD2 (7 bases). The CDR3 length is 18 residues. V lost 0 bases to trimming and J lost 3 bases, with 19 bases between them. Germline values: CDR1 MGHRA, CDR2 YSYEKL. The CDR3 reads CASSQDWEGGTTTDTQYF. The DNA of the CDR3 is TGCGCCAGCAGCCAAGATTGGGAGGGGGGGACGACGACAGATACGCAGTATTTT.

The chain employs TRBV30 and TRBJ2-7; D gene unclear. Germline assignment: CDR1 GTSNPN and CDR2 SVGIG (reference sequence). This CDR3 has 11 residues. Trimming took 0 bases from V and 6 from J, leaving 6 bases between them. The CDR3 is CAWSVNSEQYF. The CDR3 nucleotides read TGTGCCTGGAGTGTAAACAGCGAGCAGTACTTC.

This clonotype was counted between two and nine times. The gene calls are TRBV5-1 and TRBJ2-1; 9 nucleotides line up with TRBD2. Trimming cost V 2 bases and J 2 bases; bases outside gene matches: 14. CDR1 is SGHRS, CDR2 YFSETQ, per germline. This CDR3 contains 19 residues. For the CDR3, the DNA is TGCGCCAGCAGCTTTGGGGAGGGTAGCGGGAGCATCGCCTACAATGAGCAGTTCTTC. It translates to CASSFGEGSGSIAYNEQFF.

The chain carries TRBV7-9 and TRBJ2-5; the D is unclear. This CDR3 spans 16 amino acids. V lost 5 bases and J lost 1, with 17 bases in between. Looked up from germline, CDR1 is SEHNR and CDR2 is FQNEAQ (reference sequence). The chain's CDR3 is CASSTPATPPQETQYF. The CDR3 DNA is TGTGCCAGCAGCACCCCCGCGACACCTCCCCAAGAGACCCAGTACTTC. Full variable domain (remainder filled in from reference TRBV7-9 and TRBJ2-5): DTGVSQNPRHKITKRGQNVTFRCDPISEHNRLYWYRQTLGQGPEFLTYFQNEAQLEKSRLLSDRFSAERPKGSFSTLEIQRTEQGDSAMYLCASSTPATPPQETQYFGPGTRLLVL.

The chain uses TRBV29-1 and TRBJ2-1; D is unresolved. V was pared by 5 bases and J by 9 bases, with 8 bases between. Per germline, CDR1 SQVTM and CDR2 ANQGSEA. This CDR3 contains 10 residues. The chain's CDR3 is CSVLPGEQFF. CDR3 in DNA: TGCAGCGTTCTTCCAGGTGAGCAGTTCTTC.

This clonotype was picked up a small number of times. J is TRBJ2-1 and V is TRBV5-5; 8 bases line up with TRBD1. The CDR3 totals 16 residues. V lost 0 bases to trimming and J lost 5 bases; unmatched junction nucleotides: 7. Germline assignment: CDR1 SGHKS and CDR2 YYEKEE (reference sequence). The chain's CDR3 is CASSLGRQGSHNEQFF. CDR3 in DNA: TGTGCCAGCAGCTTGGGCAGACAGGGGAGCCACAATGAGCAGTTCTTC.

The genes are TRBV24-1 and TRBJ2-1, with 12 bases matching TRBD2. Germline V gene lookup returns CDR1 KGHDR and CDR2 SFDVKD. The CDR3 contains 16 residues. The V segment lost 0 bases and the J segment 12 bases; nucleotides outside the gene matches: 8. The DNA of the CDR3 is TGTGCCACCAGTGATTTGCTAGCGGGAGGGCCGCGGGGGCAGTTCTTC. It is translated as CATSDLLAGGPRGQFF.

Only one count was recorded for this clonotype. V usage is TRBV29-1 and J usage is TRBJ1-1; 8 bases match TRBD1. J lost 13 bases, V lost 7 bases, and 8 bases had no gene match. CDR1 SQVTM and CDR2 ANQGSEA come from the germline V gene. The CDR3 contains 10 residues. CDR3 in amino acids: CSALTGAVFF. CDR3 bases: TGCAGCGCCCTGACAGGGGCGGTTTTCTTT.

This clonotype was picked up a small number of times. The chain recombines TRBV2 with TRBJ2-1; 8 bases line up with TRBD2. The CDR3 length is 15 residues. The V segment lost 2 bases and the J segment 11 bases; nucleotides outside the gene matches: 11. CDR1 is SNHLY and CDR2 is FYNNEI in the germline V gene. The CDR3 nucleotides are TGTGCCAGCAGTGAATGGGGGGTTAGCGGGAATCAGCAGTTCTTC. The encoded protein is CASSEWGVSGNQQFF.

The chain recombines TRBV30 with TRBJ2-2; 8 bases are shared with TRBD1. V lost 3 bases and J lost 7; bases outside the gene matches: 10. This CDR3 spans 15 amino acids. Germline assignment: CDR1 GTSNPN and CDR2 SVGIG (reference sequence). CDR3 amino acids: CAWSHLTGENGELFF. The DNA for the CDR3 is TGTGCCTGGAGCCACTTGACAGGGGAAAACGGGGAGCTGTTTTTT.

There are many counts of this clonotype. The rearrangement joins TRBV13 to TRBJ2-7; TRBD2 matches 11 bases. J gave up 5 bases and V 5 bases, and 11 bases lay outside the gene matches. The length of the CDR3 is 16 residues. Looked up from germline, CDR1 is PRHDT and CDR2 is FYEKMQ (reference sequence). CDR3 nucleotide sequence: TGTGCCAGCAGCGCCCGACTAGCGGGAAGAGTACACGAGCAGTACTTC. Translated: CASSARLAGRVHEQYF.

This sequence joins TRBV30 and TRBJ2-5; a weak D match, TRBD1 (5 bases). This CDR3 is built from 14 residues. The V gene's germline CDR1 is GTSNPN and CDR2 SVGIG (reference sequence). V lost 1 base, J lost 0 bases, and 9 bases lay in between. The CDR3 DNA reads TGTGCCTGGAGTGGGACAACGGACCAAGAGACCCAGTACTTC. Translating it yields CAWSGTTDQETQYF.